This T cell receptor (beta chain) was sequenced during a study of T cell responses to AZD1222 COVID-19 vaccine. The protocol was immunoSEQ multiplex PCR, while the TCRdb copy is restricted to in-frame clones and leaves out a portion. The sample yields roughly 120,000 clones, around nine tenths seen once. Germline values: CDR1 LGHDT, CDR2 YNNKEL (reference sequence). J lost 1 base, V lost 4 bases, and 5 bases had no gene match. The CDR3 spans 15 residues. This sequence joins TRBV3-1 (or the pseudogene TRBV3-2) and TRBJ2-7; 9 bases fit TRBD1. The sample in question was peripheral blood, obtained on day 0 of AZD1222 vaccination. This TCR was recovered from an adult in good health. CDR3 coding DNA: TGTGCCAGCAGCCTCCCGGACAGGGGTTCCTACGAGCAGTACTTC. Translating gives CASSLPDRGSYEQYF.